The 22 T cell receptor beta chains reported below all come from one sample, sequenced in a study of cytomegalovirus exposure and HLA in healthy donors. 13 Jbeta primers and 60 Vbeta primers were used for the PCR. The data were produced by immunoSEQ multiplex PCR, yet TCRdb's version contains in-frame clones alone and is incomplete. In the table there are around 190,000 clones, approximately 80% of which are singletons. The sequenced sample consisted of PBMCs. The receptors were sampled from a man aged 40-49 years in good health and CMV-seropositive.

J is TRBJ1-4 and V is TRBV5-1; a possible D gene is TRBD1 (5 bases). CDR3 size: 14 residues. The V gene lost 4 bases and the J gene lost 5 bases, with 12 bases spanning the gap. Germline V gives CDR1 SGHRS, CDR2 YFSETQ. CDR3 sequence reads: CASSHLGGNEKLFF. DNA for the CDR3: TGCGCCAGCAGCCACCTCGGGGGAAATGAAAAACTGTTTTTT.

This clone was observed a handful of times. The genes are TRBV27 and TRBJ2-3; no firm D call. The CDR3 is 16 amino acids. V lost 6 bases to trimming and J lost 2 bases, with 18 bases between them. Germline CDR1 and CDR2: MNHEY and SMNVEV (reference sequence). DNA for the CDR3: TGTGCCAGCAGCTTAAACAATAACCCCCCCACAGATACGCAGTATTTT. This codes for CASSLNNNPPTDTQYF.

The gene calls are TRBV30 and TRBJ2-1, with 12 bases fitting TRBD2. The CDR3 contains 14 residues. Germline V CDR1 and CDR2: GTSNPN, SVGIG (reference sequence). Trimming removed 4 bases from V and 7 bases from J; junction bases left unmatched: 5. CDR3: CAWTRTSGKNEQFF. CDR3 coding DNA: TGTGCCTGGACCCGGACTAGCGGGAAGAATGAGCAGTTCTTC. Variable domain in full (rest from reference TRBV30 and TRBJ2-1): SQTIHQWPATLVQPVGSPLSLECTVEGTSNPNLYWYRQAAGRGLQLLFYSVGIGQISSEVPQNLSASRPQDRQFILSSKKLLLSDSGFYLCAWTRTSGKNEQFFGPGTRLTVL.

The V gene is TRBV27, the J gene TRBJ2-7; TRBD1 matches at 9 bases. Germline V gene data show CDR1 as MNHEY and CDR2 as SMNVEV (reference sequence). V lost 8 bases to trimming and J lost 4 bases; unmatched junction nucleotides: 9. This CDR3 is built from 14 residues. This chain's CDR3 is CASGRDRDFYEQYF. The CDR3 bases are TGTGCCAGCGGACGGGACAGGGACTTTTACGAGCAGTACTTC.

V gene TRBV27 combines with J gene TRBJ2-3, with 7 bases aligning to TRBD2. Germline V lookup: CDR1 MNHEY, CDR2 SMNVEV (reference sequence). Trimming cost V 4 bases and J 0 bases; bases outside gene matches: 4. CDR3 length: 15 amino acids. As DNA, the CDR3 is TGTGCCAGCAGTTCGTGGGACTACAGCACAGATACGCAGTATTTT. It yields the protein CASSSWDYSTDTQYF.

J is TRBJ1-6 and V is TRBV6-1, with TRBD1 as a possible D gene (5 bases). The V gene lost 8 bases and the J gene lost 10 bases, with 21 bases spanning the gap. Germline loops: CDR1 MNHNS, CDR2 SASEGT. The CDR3 extends over 15 amino acids. This CDR3 is CASAAEMGGKSPLHF. DNA for the CDR3: TGTGCCAGCGCAGCAGAAATGGGGGGAAAATCACCCCTCCACTTT.

J is TRBJ2-5 and V is TRBV18, with D possibly TRBD2 on 5 matching bases. The CDR3 is 14 amino acids. Trimming took off 0 bases at V and 5 bases at J, with 10 bases between the two ends. Germline V CDR1 and CDR2: KGHSH, LQKENI. As DNA, the CDR3 is TGTGCCAGCTCACCACCCGGGATGGCGGAGACCCAGTACTTC. This gives the protein CASSPPGMAETQYF.

The CDR3 loop is CASSQNSNQPQHF. CDR3 sequence (DNA): TGTGCCAGCAGCCAGAATAGCAATCAGCCCCAGCATTTT. J is TRBJ1-5 and V is TRBV7-6; D unresolved. This CDR3 comprises 13 residues. The V gene's germline CDR1 is SGHVS and CDR2 FNYEAQ. With 5 bases removed from V and 0 bases from J, the gap between germline ends came to 5 bases.

The J gene is TRBJ1-1, the V gene TRBV21-1; no check of the table's D call, TRBD1, against the DNA was made. TRBV21-1 is termed a pseudogene. The length of the CDR3 is 16 residues. The CDR3 DNA is TGTGCCAGCAGCAAACAGGGGACAGGGATGAACACTGAAGCTTTCTTT. It is translated as CASSKQGTGMNTEAFF.

The chain couples TRBV18 to TRBJ2-7; D is perhaps TRBD2 (7 bases). The CDR3 is 13 amino acids. Germline V gene lookup returns CDR1 KGHSH and CDR2 LQKENI. Trimming left V 8 bases short and J 6 bases short, with 17 bases between. CDR3 sequence (DNA): TGTGCCAGCCAAGACGCGGGGGCATCCGAGCAGTACTTC. Its protein is CASQDAGASEQYF. Filled out from reference TRBV18 and TRBJ2-7, the complete variable domain reads NAGVMQNPRHLVRRRGQEARLRCSPMKGHSHVYWYRQLPEEGLKFMVYLQKENIIDESGMPKERFSAEFPKEGPSILRIQQVVRGDSAAYFCASQDAGASEQYFGPGTRLTVT.

The chain uses TRBV10-1 and TRBJ2-3; TRBD2 matches at 11 bases. V lost 3 bases, J lost 0 bases, and 5 bases stayed unmatched. The CDR3 sequence is 17 residues long. Germline-derived CDR1 and CDR2 are WNHNN and SYGVQD (reference sequence). CDR3 bases: TGCGCCAGCAGTGAAACTAGCGGGGGTAGTAGCACAGATACGCAGTATTTT. It specifies CASSETSGGSSTDTQYF.

The chain has TRBV19 and TRBJ2-3; TRBD1 agrees at 8 bases. CDR1 and CDR2 from the germline V gene are LNHDA and SQIVND (reference sequence). J gave up 2 bases and V 5 bases, and 6 bases lay outside the gene matches. This CDR3 spans 15 amino acids. DNA for the CDR3: TGTGCCAGTAGTGTTGTGGGACAGGACACAGATACGCAGTATTTT. It specifies CASSVVGQDTDTQYF.

For the CDR3, the DNA is TGTGCCAGCGGAGACAGGGAGCCCGAAAAACTGTTTTTT. Translated, it gives CASGDREPEKLFF. The J gene is TRBJ1-4, the V gene TRBV6-1; 7 bases match TRBD1. The trim removed 8 bases at V and 8 bases at J, leaving 8 bases unmatched. The length of the CDR3 is 13 residues. Germline V gene sequence: CDR1 MNHNS, CDR2 SASEGT.

V usage is TRBV2 and J usage is TRBJ1-6, with a tentative D call TRBD1 (5 bases). The CDR3 runs 15 residues. Trimming took off 2 bases at V and 5 bases at J, with 10 bases between the two ends. Per germline, CDR1 SNHLY and CDR2 FYNNEI. CDR3 residues: CASSEQGLDNSPLHF. As DNA, the CDR3 is TGTGCCAGCAGTGAACAGGGCTTGGATAATTCACCCCTCCACTTT.

The chain couples TRBV9 to TRBJ2-3; TRBD2 matches at 9 bases. Germline V lookup: CDR1 SGDLS, CDR2 YYNGEE. The CDR3 has 16 residues. The V and J ends lost 3 bases and 6 bases, in that order; junction bases with no gene match: 11. CDR3 amino acids: CASSGGLAGVYDTQYF. The CDR3 region has the DNA TGTGCCAGCAGCGGGGGGTTAGCGGGAGTTTATGATACGCAGTATTTT.

The chain joins TRBV5-1 to TRBJ2-3, with 9 bases identical to TRBD2. V dropped 4 bases and J dropped 2; count of bases not matched to a gene: 8. This CDR3 spans 16 amino acids. Per the germline V gene, CDR1 is SGHRS and CDR2 is YFSETQ. The CDR3 loop reads CASSTLAGDLTDTQYF. The CDR3 bases are TGCGCCAGCAGCACGTTAGCGGGGGACCTCACAGATACGCAGTATTTT.

As to this clone: Other DNA sequences of this sample code for an identical CDR3. The chain joins TRBV5-1 to TRBJ1-1; 9 nucleotides align to TRBD1. The CDR3 is made up of 14 amino acids. Trimming removed 4 bases from V and 5 bases from J; junction bases left unmatched: 6. CDR1 SGHRS and CDR2 YFSETQ come from the germline V gene. CDR3 sequence (DNA): TGCGCCAGCAGCGGGGGACAGGGAGGTACTGAAGCTTTCTTT. It translates to CASSGGQGGTEAFF.

The V gene is TRBV7-9, the J gene TRBJ2-3, with 10 bases aligning to TRBD2. From germline, CDR1 is SEHNR and CDR2 FQNEAQ (reference sequence). The V segment lost 4 bases and the J segment 9 bases; nucleotides outside the gene matches: 4. The CDR3 sequence is 13 residues long. The CDR3: CASSSPGLATQYF. CDR3 nucleotide sequence: TGTGCCAGCAGCTCCCCGGGACTAGCGACGCAGTATTTT.

The chain recombines TRBV7-9 with TRBJ2-7; TRBD2 aligns across 10 bases. There are 16 residues in the CDR3. Per the germline V gene, CDR1 is SEHNR and CDR2 is FQNEAQ (reference sequence). V gave up 5 bases and J gave up 2 bases; unmatched junction bases: 9. DNA of the CDR3: TGTGCCAGCAGCCAAACTAGCGGGGCTGAACCCTACGAGCAGTACTTC. It codes for CASSQTSGAEPYEQYF.

CDR3 sequence reads: CAISESSRDYEQYF. CDR3 in DNA: TGTGCCATCAGTGAGTCTAGCAGGGACTACGAGCAGTACTTC. This chain joins TRBV10-3 and TRBJ2-7; tentatively, D is TRBD1 (5 bases). CDR3 length: 14 residues. Germline CDR1 is ENHRY and CDR2 is SYGVKD. The V and J ends lost 0 bases and 3 bases respectively, with 9 bases between them.

In regard to this clone: The junction departs from the called germline gene at one end, perhaps through a read error. This chain joins TRBV28 and TRBJ1-2, with 7 bases lining up with TRBD1. The germline gives CDR1 MDHEN, CDR2 SYDVKM. The CDR3 has 13 residues. The CDR3 DNA reads as TGTGTCAGCAGTTTAACCACAGGGGTTGGCTACACCTTC. Its translation: CVSSLTTGVGYTF.

This clone was seen once. The chain joins TRBV6-1 to TRBJ2-2; D ambiguous. V dropped 8 bases and J dropped 0 bases, with 7 bases sitting between them. The length of the CDR3 is 13 residues. Per germline, CDR1 MNHNS and CDR2 SASEGT. The CDR3 bases are TGTGCCAGCCGACTCGCGAACACCGGGGAGCTGTTTTTT. Its protein product is CASRLANTGELFF.